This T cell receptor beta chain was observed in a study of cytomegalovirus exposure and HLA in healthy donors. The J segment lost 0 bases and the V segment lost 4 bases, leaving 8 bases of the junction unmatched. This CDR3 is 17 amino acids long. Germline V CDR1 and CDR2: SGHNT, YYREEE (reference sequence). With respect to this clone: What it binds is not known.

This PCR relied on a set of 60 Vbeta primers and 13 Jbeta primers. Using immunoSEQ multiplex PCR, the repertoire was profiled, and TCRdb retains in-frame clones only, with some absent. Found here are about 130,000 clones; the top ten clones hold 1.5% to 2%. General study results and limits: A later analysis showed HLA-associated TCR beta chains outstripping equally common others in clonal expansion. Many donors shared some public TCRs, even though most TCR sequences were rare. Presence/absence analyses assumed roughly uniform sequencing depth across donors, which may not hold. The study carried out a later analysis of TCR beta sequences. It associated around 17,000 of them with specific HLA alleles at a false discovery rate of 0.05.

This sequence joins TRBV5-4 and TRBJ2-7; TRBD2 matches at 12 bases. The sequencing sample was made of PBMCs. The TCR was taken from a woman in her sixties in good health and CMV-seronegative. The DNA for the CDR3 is TGTGCCAGCAGCCCAGACGGACTAGCGGGGTTCTCCTACGAGCAGTACTTC. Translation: CASSPDGLAGFSYEQYF.